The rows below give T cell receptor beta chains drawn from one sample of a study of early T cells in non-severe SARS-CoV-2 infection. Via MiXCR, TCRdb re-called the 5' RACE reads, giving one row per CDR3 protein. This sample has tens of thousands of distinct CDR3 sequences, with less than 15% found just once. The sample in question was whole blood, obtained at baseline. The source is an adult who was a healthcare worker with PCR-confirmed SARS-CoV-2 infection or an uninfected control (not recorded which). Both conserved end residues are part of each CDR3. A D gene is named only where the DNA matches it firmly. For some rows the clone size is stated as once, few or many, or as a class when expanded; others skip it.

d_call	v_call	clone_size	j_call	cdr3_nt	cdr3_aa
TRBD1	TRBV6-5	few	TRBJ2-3	TGTGCCAGCAGTTACTCCCTCGGCAGGGGGCCAGATACGCAGTATTTT	CASSYSLGRGPDTQYF
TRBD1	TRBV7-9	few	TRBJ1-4	TGTGCCAGCAGCTCCCGACAGGGTAATGAAAAACTGTTTTTT	CASSSRQGNEKLFF
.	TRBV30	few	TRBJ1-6	TGTGCCTGGATGATGACTCGTTTGGCACCCCTCCACTTT	CAWMMTRLAPLHF
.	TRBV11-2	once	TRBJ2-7	TGTGCCAGCAGCCTTCAGACAGGAAACTACGAGCAGTACTTC	CASSLQTGNYEQYF
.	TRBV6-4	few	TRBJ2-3	TGTGCCAGCAGTGACTCCCCTCCGAGGGATACGCAGTATTTT	CASSDSPPRDTQYF
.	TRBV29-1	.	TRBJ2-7	TGCAGCGTCGGGACTGCCTACGAGCAGTACTTC	CSVGTAYEQYF
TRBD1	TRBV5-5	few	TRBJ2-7	TGTGCCAGCAGCTTCAATGGACAGGGGGCCCACGAGCAGTACTTC	CASSFNGQGAHEQYF
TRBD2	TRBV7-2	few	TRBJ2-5	TGTGCCAGCAGCTTTCTTATAGCGGGAGGACCCCAAGAGACCCAGTACTTC	CASSFLIAGGPQETQYF
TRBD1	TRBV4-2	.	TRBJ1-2	TGTGCCAGCAGCCAGCTGGGACAGGGGATCGGCTATGGCTACACCTTC	CASSQLGQGIGYGYTF
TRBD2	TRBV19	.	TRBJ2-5	TGTGCCAGTACCGGACTAGCGGGAGGAGAGACCCAGTACTTC	CASTGLAGGETQYF
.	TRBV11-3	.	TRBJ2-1	TGTGCCAGCAGCTTGCCTAACAACAATGAGCAGTTCTTC	CASSLPNNNEQFF
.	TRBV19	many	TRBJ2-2	TGTGCCAGTAGTATTGGTGGGATGACAGGGAGGGCCGGGGAGCTGTTTTTT	CASSIGGMTGRAGELFF
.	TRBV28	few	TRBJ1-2	TGTGCCAGCAGTTTTTGGACCGAAGCCCCTCCGATCGACTATGGCTACACCTTC	CASSFWTEAPPIDYGYTF
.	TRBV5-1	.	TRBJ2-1	TGCGCCAGCAGCTTGGAACTACTGGACAATGAGCAGTTCTTC	CASSLELLDNEQFF
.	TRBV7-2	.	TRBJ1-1	TGTGCCAGCAGCTTAAGTCCCCCGAGCACTGAAGCTTTCTTT	CASSLSPPSTEAFF
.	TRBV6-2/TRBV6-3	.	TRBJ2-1	TGTGCCAGCAGTTACGTGGACAATGAGCAGTTCTTC	CASSYVDNEQFF